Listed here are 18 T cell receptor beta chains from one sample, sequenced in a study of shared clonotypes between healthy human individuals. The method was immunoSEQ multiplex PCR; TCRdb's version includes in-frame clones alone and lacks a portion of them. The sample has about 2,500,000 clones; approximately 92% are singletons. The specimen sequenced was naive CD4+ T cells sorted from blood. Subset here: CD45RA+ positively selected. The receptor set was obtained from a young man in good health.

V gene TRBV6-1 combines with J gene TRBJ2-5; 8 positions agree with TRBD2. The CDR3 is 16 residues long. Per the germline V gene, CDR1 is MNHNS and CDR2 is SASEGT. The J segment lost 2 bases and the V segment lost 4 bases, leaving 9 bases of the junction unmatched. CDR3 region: CASSAGLAGYQETQYF. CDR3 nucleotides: TGTGCCAGCAGTGCAGGGCTAGCGGGCTATCAAGAGACCCAGTACTTC.

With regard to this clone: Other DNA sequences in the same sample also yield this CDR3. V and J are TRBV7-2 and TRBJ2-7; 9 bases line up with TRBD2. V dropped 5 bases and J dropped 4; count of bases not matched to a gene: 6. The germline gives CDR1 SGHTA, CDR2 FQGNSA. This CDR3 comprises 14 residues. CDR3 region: CASSPGTSTYEQYF. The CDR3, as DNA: TGTGCCAGCAGCCCCGGGACTAGCACTTACGAGCAGTACTTC.

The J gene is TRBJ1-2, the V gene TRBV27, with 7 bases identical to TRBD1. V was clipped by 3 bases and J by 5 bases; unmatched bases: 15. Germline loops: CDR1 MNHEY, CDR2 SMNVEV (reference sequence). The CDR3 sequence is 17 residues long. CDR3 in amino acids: CASSLYRGGFEGYGYTF. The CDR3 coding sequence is TGTGCCAGCAGTTTGTACAGGGGTGGATTTGAAGGGTATGGCTACACCTTC.

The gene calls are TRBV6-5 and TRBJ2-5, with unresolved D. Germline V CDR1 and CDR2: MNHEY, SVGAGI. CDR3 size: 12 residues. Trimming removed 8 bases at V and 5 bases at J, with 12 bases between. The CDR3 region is CASQGPGETQYF. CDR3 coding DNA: TGTGCCAGCCAAGGGCCTGGGGAGACCCAGTACTTC.

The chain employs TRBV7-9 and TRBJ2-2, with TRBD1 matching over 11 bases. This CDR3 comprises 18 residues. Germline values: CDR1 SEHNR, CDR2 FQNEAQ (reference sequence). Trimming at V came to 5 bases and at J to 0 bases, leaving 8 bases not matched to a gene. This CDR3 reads CASSQGTGGYPNTGELFF. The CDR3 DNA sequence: TGTGCCAGCAGCCAGGGGACAGGGGGGTACCCGAACACCGGGGAGCTGTTTTTT.

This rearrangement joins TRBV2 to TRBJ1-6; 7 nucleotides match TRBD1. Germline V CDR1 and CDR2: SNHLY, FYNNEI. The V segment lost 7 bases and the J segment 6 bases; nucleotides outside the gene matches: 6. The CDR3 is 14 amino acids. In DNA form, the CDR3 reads TGTGCCAGCAACCCGGGACAGAGTAATTCACCCCTCCACTTT. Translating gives CASNPGQSNSPLHF.

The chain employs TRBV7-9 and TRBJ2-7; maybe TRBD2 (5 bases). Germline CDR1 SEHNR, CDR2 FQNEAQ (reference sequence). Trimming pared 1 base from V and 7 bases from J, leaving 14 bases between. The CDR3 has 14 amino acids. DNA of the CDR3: TGTGCCAGCAGCTTAGGAGGGCCCTCGGGTGAGCAGTACTTC. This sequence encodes CASSLGGPSGEQYF.

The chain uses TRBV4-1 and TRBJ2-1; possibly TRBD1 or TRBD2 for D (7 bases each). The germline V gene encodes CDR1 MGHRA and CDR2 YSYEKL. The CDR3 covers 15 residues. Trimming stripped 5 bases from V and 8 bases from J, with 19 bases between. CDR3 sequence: CASSSRGGDGDEQFF. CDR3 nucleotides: TGCGCCAGCAGCTCCAGGGGGGGGGATGGCGATGAGCAGTTCTTC.

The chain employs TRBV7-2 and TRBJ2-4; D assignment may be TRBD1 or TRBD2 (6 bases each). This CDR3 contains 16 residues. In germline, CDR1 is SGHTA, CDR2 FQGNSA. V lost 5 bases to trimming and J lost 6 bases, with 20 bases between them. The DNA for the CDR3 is TGTGCCAGCAGCGCTTCATCGGGGGCAGAGGGAAACATTCAGTACTTC. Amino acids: CASSASSGAEGNIQYF.

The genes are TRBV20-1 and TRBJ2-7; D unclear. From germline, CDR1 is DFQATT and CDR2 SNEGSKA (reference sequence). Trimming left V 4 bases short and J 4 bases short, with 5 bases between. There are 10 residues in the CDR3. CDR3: CSANHYEQYF. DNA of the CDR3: TGCAGTGCTAACCATTACGAGCAGTACTTC.

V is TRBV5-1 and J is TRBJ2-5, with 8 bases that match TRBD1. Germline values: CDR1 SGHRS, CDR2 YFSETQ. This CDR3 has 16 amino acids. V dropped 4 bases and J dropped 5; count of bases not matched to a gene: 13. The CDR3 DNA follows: TGCGCCAGCAGCGTTGGCCCGCCAGGGGGCGCGGAGACCCAGTACTTC. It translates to CASSVGPPGGAETQYF.

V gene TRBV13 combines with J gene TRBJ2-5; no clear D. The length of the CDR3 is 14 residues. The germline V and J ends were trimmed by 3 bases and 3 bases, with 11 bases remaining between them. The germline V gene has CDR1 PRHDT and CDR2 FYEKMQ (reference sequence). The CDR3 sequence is CASSFLTGEETQYF. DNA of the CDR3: TGTGCCAGCAGCTTCTTAACCGGCGAAGAGACCCAGTACTTC.

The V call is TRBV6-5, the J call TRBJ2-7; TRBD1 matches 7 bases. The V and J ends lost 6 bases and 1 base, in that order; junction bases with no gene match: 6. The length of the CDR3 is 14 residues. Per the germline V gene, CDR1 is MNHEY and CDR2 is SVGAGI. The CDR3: CASRTGQVSYEQYF. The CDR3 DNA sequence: TGTGCCAGCAGGACCGGACAGGTTTCCTACGAGCAGTACTTC.

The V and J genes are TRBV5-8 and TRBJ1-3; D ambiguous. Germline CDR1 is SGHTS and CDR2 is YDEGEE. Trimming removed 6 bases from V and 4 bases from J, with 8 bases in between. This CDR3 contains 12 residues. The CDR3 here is CASTRTGNTIYF. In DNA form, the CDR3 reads TGTGCCAGCACCAGAACAGGAAACACCATATATTTT.

CDR3 nucleotides: TGCGCCAGCAGCCAAGATGGGGGGACAGGTCGCACCCTCCACTTT. It codes for CASSQDGGTGRTLHF. The J gene is TRBJ1-6, the V gene TRBV4-3; TRBD1 agrees at 8 bases. Germline CDR1 reads LGHNA; CDR2 reads YSLEER. The V segment lost 0 bases and the J segment 14 bases; nucleotides outside the gene matches: 9. This CDR3 has 15 amino acids.

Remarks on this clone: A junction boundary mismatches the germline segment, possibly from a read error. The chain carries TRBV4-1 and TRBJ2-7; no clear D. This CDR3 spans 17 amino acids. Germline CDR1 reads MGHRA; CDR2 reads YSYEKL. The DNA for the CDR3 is TGCGCCAGCAGCCAACTAACCTCGGGCTTACGTTCCTATGAGCAGTACTTC. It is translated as CASSQLTSGLRSYEQYF.

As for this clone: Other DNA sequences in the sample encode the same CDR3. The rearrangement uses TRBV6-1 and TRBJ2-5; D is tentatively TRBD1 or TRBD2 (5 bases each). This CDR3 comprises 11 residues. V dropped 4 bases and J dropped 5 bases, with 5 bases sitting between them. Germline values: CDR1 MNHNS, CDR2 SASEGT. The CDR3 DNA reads TGTGCCAGCAGTGGGGGGGAGACCCAGTACTTC. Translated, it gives CASSGGETQYF.

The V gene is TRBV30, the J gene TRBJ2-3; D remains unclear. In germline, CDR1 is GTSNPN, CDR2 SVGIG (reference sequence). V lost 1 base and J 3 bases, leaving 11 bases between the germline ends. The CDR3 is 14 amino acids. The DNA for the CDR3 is TGTGCCTGGAGTGGAGCGATATTGACAGATACGCAGTATTTT. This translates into CAWSGAILTDTQYF.